Listed here are 15 T cell receptor beta chains from one sample, sequenced in a study of shared clonotypes between healthy human individuals. Produced via immunoSEQ multiplex PCR; TCRdb's table is partial and in-frame only. The profile shows 450,000 to 600,000 clones, 79% of them singletons. The source material was PBMCs. Every receptor here comes from a woman aged 40-49 years in good health. Some clones in this sample may be carry-over from other donors' samples.

The chain joins TRBV19 to TRBJ2-1, with D perhaps matching TRBD1 (6 bases). The CDR3 has 14 amino acids. CDR1 and CDR2 (germline): LNHDA, SQIVND (reference sequence). The V and J ends lost 4 bases and 3 bases respectively, with 10 bases between them. CDR3 residues: CASSNGQLYNEQFF. CDR3 coding DNA: TGTGCCAGTAGTAACGGACAGCTCTACAATGAGCAGTTCTTC.

This clone was recorded many times. V usage is TRBV19 and J usage is TRBJ2-7; D is tentatively TRBD1 or TRBD2 (5 bases each). CDR1 LNHDA and CDR2 SQIVND come from the germline V gene (reference sequence). V was cut by 8 bases and J by 3 bases, with 14 bases left in between. The CDR3 is 13 amino acids. Here the CDR3 reads CASGRDGGYEQYF. The DNA of the CDR3 is TGTGCCAGTGGAAGGGACGGAGGCTACGAGCAGTACTTC.

V and J are TRBV28 and TRBJ2-1; no reliable D call. Germline loops: CDR1 MDHEN, CDR2 SYDVKM. The CDR3 consists of 12 residues. V shed 5 bases and J shed 15 bases, with 17 bases lying between them. CDR3 sequence reads: CASSAPLGLLFF. In nucleotides, the CDR3 is TGTGCCAGCAGTGCCCCTCTTGGTTTGTTGTTCTTC. Full variable domain (missing parts from reference TRBV28 and TRBJ2-1): DVKVTQSSRYLVKRTGEKVFLECVQDMDHENMFWYRQDPGLGLRLIYFSYDVKMKEKGDIPEGYSVSREKKERFSLILESASTNQTSMYLCASSAPLGLLFFGPGTRLTVL.

This clone was observed at least ten times. The chain carries TRBV2 and TRBJ1-5; D is possibly TRBD1 (5 bases). Germline CDR1 reads SNHLY; CDR2 reads FYNNEI. This CDR3 spans 14 amino acids. The V gene lost 8 bases and the J gene lost 2 bases, with 13 bases spanning the gap. The CDR3: CASARDGGNQPQHF. The CDR3 nucleotides are TGTGCCAGCGCCAGGGATGGTGGCAATCAGCCCCAGCATTTT. The whole variable domain, filled in from reference TRBV2 and TRBJ1-5, reads EPEVTQTPSHQVTQMGQEVILRCVPISNHLYFYWYRQILGQKVEFLVSFYNNEISEKSEIFDDQFSVERPDGSNFTLKIRSTKLEDSAMYFCASARDGGNQPQHFGDGTRLSIL.

The chain employs TRBV9 and TRBJ2-5; no clear D gene. The CDR3 extends over 15 amino acids. Trimming pared 4 bases from V and 0 bases from J, leaving 13 bases between. Germline assignment: CDR1 SGDLS and CDR2 YYNGEE. The CDR3 DNA follows: TGTGCCAGCAGCAGGGCTTTAAGATACCAAGAGACCCAGTACTTC. Protein sequence: CASSRALRYQETQYF.

The V gene is TRBV28, the J gene TRBJ2-1, with 8 bases aligning to TRBD2. CDR1 is MDHEN, CDR2 SYDVKM, per germline. The ends lost 1 base at V and 7 bases at J; junction bases unmatched: 9. The CDR3 is 16 amino acids. The CDR3 loop is CASSLFGTRSSNEQFF. The CDR3 DNA is TGTGCCAGCAGTTTATTCGGGACTAGGAGCTCTAATGAGCAGTTCTTC.

A remark on this clone: The same CDR3 is also encoded by other DNA sequences in this sample. The genes are TRBV28 and TRBJ2-3; TRBD2 might be the D (6 bases). Trimming removed 5 bases at V and 0 bases at J, with 6 bases between. The CDR3 runs 13 residues. CDR1 is MDHEN and CDR2 is SYDVKM in the germline V gene. CDR3 residues: CASSSGSTDTQYF. The CDR3 DNA reads as TGTGCCAGCAGTAGCGGGAGCACAGATACGCAGTATTTT.

The gene calls are TRBV27 and TRBJ2-1; 10 positions agree with TRBD2. Germline assignment: CDR1 MNHEY and CDR2 SMNVEV (reference sequence). The ends lost 4 bases at V and 9 bases at J; junction bases unmatched: 9. The length of the CDR3 is 15 residues. The CDR3 here is CASSWTSGSLGEQFF. CDR3 bases: TGTGCCAGCAGTTGGACTAGCGGATCCCTCGGTGAGCAGTTCTTC.

V is TRBV11-2 and J is TRBJ1-1; tentative D call: TRBD1 (6 bases). V shed 3 bases and J shed 1 base, with 9 bases lying between them. CDR3 size: 14 residues. The germline V gene encodes CDR1 SGHAT and CDR2 FQNNGV. The CDR3 coding sequence is TGTGCCAGCAGCTTTTACAGGGCGAACACTGAAGCTTTCTTT. Its translation: CASSFYRANTEAFF.

This chain links TRBV9 with TRBJ1-2; 11 bases map to TRBD1. In germline, CDR1 is SGDLS, CDR2 YYNGEE. The V gene end was trimmed by 4 bases and the J gene end by 3 bases; junction bases not matched to a gene: 11. There are 17 residues in the CDR3. This CDR3 is CASSRTGGAGVYYGYTF. The DNA of the CDR3 is TGTGCCAGCAGCCGGACAGGGGGCGCGGGGGTGTACTATGGCTACACCTTC.

The chain uses TRBV10-3 and TRBJ2-2; D is unresolved. V was cut by 0 bases and J by 8 bases, with 10 bases left in between. The length of the CDR3 is 14 residues. Germline lookup yields CDR1 ENHRY and CDR2 SYGVKD. This CDR3 reads CAISESTTPGELFF. The CDR3 bases are TGTGCCATCAGTGAGTCGACGACCCCGGGGGAGCTGTTTTTT.

The chain employs TRBV15 and TRBJ1-2; D gene uncertain. This CDR3 spans 15 amino acids. CDR1 is LNHNV and CDR2 is YYDKDF in the germline V gene (reference sequence). The V and J ends lost 0 bases and 8 bases respectively, with 16 bases between them. The CDR3 protein is CATSRDLVRRGGYTF. DNA for the CDR3: TGTGCCACCAGCAGAGATCTTGTGAGGAGAGGGGGCTACACCTTC. Looking up the rest from reference TRBV15 and TRBJ1-2 gives the full variable domain: DAMVIQNPRYQVTQFGKPVTLSCSQTLNHNVMYWYQQKSSQAPKLLFHYYDKDFNNEADTPDNFQSRRPNTSFCFLDIRSPGLGDTAMYLCATSRDLVRRGGYTFGSGTRLTVV.

The V call is TRBV7-8, the J call TRBJ2-1; D is uncertain. Trimming pared 1 base from V and 9 bases from J, leaving 13 bases between. The CDR3 contains 14 residues. Looked up from germline, CDR1 is SGHVS and CDR2 is FQNEAQ. The CDR3: CASSLGPPSLEQFF. For the CDR3, the DNA is TGTGCCAGCAGCTTAGGACCCCCGAGCCTTGAGCAGTTCTTC.

This chain uses TRBV7-3 with TRBJ1-1; 9 positions agree with TRBD1. Per the germline V gene, CDR1 is SGHTA and CDR2 is FQGTGA. The CDR3 has 16 amino acids. Trimming took 0 bases from V and 10 from J; bases not matched to a gene: 12. The CDR3 coding sequence is TGTGCCAGCAGCTTAACGGGATTTACCGGGACAGGGATAGCTTTCTTT. Amino acids: CASSLTGFTGTGIAFF.

The chain combines TRBV27 with TRBJ2-3; tentatively, D is TRBD2 (6 bases). The CDR3 totals 14 residues. Germline V gives CDR1 MNHEY, CDR2 SMNVEV (reference sequence). V was cut by 6 bases and J by 0 bases, with 10 bases left in between. Written as DNA, the CDR3 is TGTGCCAGCAGCCAGCGGGTTAGCACAGATACGCAGTATTTT. Residues: CASSQRVSTDTQYF.